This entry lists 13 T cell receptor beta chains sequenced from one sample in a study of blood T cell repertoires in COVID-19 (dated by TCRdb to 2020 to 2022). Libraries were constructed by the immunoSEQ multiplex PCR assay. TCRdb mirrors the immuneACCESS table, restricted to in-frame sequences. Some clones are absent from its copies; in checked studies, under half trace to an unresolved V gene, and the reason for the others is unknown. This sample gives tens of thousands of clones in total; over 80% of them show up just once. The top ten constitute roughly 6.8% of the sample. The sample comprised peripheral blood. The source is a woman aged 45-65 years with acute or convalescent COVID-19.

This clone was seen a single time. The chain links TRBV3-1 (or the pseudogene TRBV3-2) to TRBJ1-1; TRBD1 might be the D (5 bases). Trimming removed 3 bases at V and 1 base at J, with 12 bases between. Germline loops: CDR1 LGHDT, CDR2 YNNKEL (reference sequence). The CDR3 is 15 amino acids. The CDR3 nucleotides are TGTGCCAGCAGCCACCCCCCGGGGGGGAACACTGAAGCTTTCTTT. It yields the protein CASSHPPGGNTEAFF.

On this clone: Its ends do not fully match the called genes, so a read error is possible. The CDR3 reads CVWSTPDRVNHEQYF. For the CDR3, the DNA is TGTGTCTGGAGTACCCCAGACAGGGTAAATCACGAGCAGTACTTC. This chain links TRBV30 with TRBJ2-7; 7 positions agree with TRBD1. The CDR3 runs 15 residues. From germline, CDR1 is GTSNPN and CDR2 SVGIG (reference sequence). The variable domain in full, with the rest retrieved from reference TRBV30 and TRBJ2-7, is SQTIHQWPATLVQPVGSPLSLECTVEGTSNPNLYWYRQAAGRGLQLLFYSVGIGQISSEVPQNLSASRPQDRQFILSSKKLLLSDSGFYLCVWSTPDRVNHEQYFGPGTRLTVT.

For the CDR3, the DNA is TGTGCCAGCAGCTCCGGGGGGGAGGGCAATGAGCAGTTCTTC. Amino acid sequence: CASSSGGEGNEQFF. The chain links TRBV7-2 to TRBJ2-1; 8 bases are a match to TRBD2. J gave up 6 bases and V 4 bases, and 5 bases lay outside the gene matches. Germline V lookup: CDR1 SGHTA, CDR2 FQGNSA. This CDR3 has 14 residues.

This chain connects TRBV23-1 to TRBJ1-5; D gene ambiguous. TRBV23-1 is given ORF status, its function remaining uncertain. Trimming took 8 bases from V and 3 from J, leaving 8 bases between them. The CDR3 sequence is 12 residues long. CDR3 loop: CASGLTNQPQHF. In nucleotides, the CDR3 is TGCGCCAGCGGGCTTACCAATCAGCCCCAGCATTTT.

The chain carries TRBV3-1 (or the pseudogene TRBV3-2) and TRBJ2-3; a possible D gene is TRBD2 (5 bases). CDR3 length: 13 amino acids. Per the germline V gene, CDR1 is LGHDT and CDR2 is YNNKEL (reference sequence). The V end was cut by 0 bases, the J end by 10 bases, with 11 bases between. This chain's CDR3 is CASSQERAQAQYF. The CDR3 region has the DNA TGTGCCAGCAGCCAAGAGCGGGCGCAGGCGCAGTATTTT.

CDR3 protein: CASSFLAGAGETQYF. The CDR3, as DNA: TGTGCCAGCAGTTTTCTAGCGGGAGCGGGTGAGACCCAGTACTTC. The chain recombines TRBV27 with TRBJ2-5; 10 bases fit TRBD2. The germline V gene encodes CDR1 MNHEY and CDR2 SMNVEV (reference sequence). The ends lost 3 bases at V and 5 bases at J; junction bases unmatched: 6. The CDR3 runs 15 residues.

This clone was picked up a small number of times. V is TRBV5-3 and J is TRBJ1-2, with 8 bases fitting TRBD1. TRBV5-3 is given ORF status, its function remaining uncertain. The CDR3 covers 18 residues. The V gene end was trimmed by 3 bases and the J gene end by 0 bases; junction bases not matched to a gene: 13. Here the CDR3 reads CARSSPGQGLYTNYGYTF. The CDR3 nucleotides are TGTGCCAGAAGCTCGCCCGGACAGGGCCTATATACTAACTATGGCTACACCTTC.

The chain's CDR3 is CASSLRQSNSGNTIYF. The CDR3 DNA sequence: TGTGCCAGCAGCTTACGACAGTCCAACTCTGGAAACACCATATATTTT. The chain employs TRBV7-2 and TRBJ1-3, with D tentatively TRBD1 (5 bases). This CDR3 comprises 16 residues. Trimming pared 2 bases from V and 0 bases from J, leaving 11 bases between. CDR1 is SGHTA, CDR2 FQGNSA, per germline.

The chain's CDR3 is CASSKGTGAMNTEAFF. The CDR3 bases are TGCGCCAGCAGCAAGGGGACAGGGGCGATGAACACTGAAGCTTTCTTT. The rearrangement uses TRBV4-1 and TRBJ1-1, with 10 bases fitting TRBD1. The V gene's germline CDR1 is MGHRA and CDR2 YSYEKL. V shed 5 bases and J 0 bases; nucleotides not matched to a gene: 6. This CDR3 has 16 residues.

The CDR3 nucleotides read TGTGCCAGCAGCGCACAGGGGGGTCAAGAGACCCAGTACTTC. Translating it yields CASSAQGGQETQYF. This chain links TRBV7-9 with TRBJ2-5; 8 bases are shared with TRBD1. CDR1 SEHNR and CDR2 FQNEAQ come from the germline V gene (reference sequence). This CDR3 is 14 amino acids long. V was pared by 5 bases and J by 2 bases, with 4 bases of the junction left unmatched.

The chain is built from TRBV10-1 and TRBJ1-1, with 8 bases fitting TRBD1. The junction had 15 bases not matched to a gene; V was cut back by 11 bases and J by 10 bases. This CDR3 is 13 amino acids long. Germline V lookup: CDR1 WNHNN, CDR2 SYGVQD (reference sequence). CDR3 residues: CAPKRVGQGGAFF. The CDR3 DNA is TGCGCCCCCAAAAGGGTCGGACAGGGAGGAGCTTTCTTT.

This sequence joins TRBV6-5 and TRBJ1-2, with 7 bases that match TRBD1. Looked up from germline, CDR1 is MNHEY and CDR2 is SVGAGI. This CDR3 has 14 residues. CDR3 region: CAHQGGTLNYGYTF. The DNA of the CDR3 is TGTGCGCACCAGGGGGGAACTCTTAACTATGGCTACACCTTC.

As DNA, the CDR3 is TGTGCCAGCAGTTCGACAGGGAATCAGCCCCAGCATTTT. Residues: CASSSTGNQPQHF. V is TRBV6-5 and J is TRBJ1-5; TRBD1 matches at 7 bases. Germline V gives CDR1 MNHEY, CDR2 SVGAGI. Unmatched junction bases numbered 1, after V lost 4 bases and J lost 4 bases. The CDR3 extends over 13 amino acids.